This T cell receptor beta chain was sequenced during a study of T cell responses to AZD1222 COVID-19 vaccine. The V gene lost 5 bases and the J gene lost 6 bases, with 11 bases spanning the gap. Germline V gene lookup returns CDR1 GTSNPN and CDR2 SVGIG (reference sequence). This CDR3 is built from 12 residues. Using immunoSEQ multiplex PCR, the repertoire was profiled, and TCRdb retains in-frame clones only, with some absent. Here the sample spans 150,000 to 200,000 clones, under 95% being singletons. V is TRBV30 and J is TRBJ1-3, with D possibly TRBD1 on 6 matching bases. Source: peripheral blood, taken on day 0 of AZD1222 vaccination. The sequence was obtained from an adult in good health. CDR3 protein: CAWERQANTIYF. CDR3 coding DNA: TGTGCCTGGGAGAGACAGGCAAACACCATATATTTT.